This TCR beta chain was profiled in a study of T cell responses to AZD1222 COVID-19 vaccine. TCRdb's table, derived via immunoSEQ multiplex PCR, lists solely in-frame clones and lacks some. The sample lists under 110,000 clones, 80% to 95% seen once, with approximately 8% in the top ten. CDR1 and CDR2 from the germline V gene are SGHTA and FQGTGA. CDR3 size: 17 residues. Germline trimming cut 1 base from V and 2 bases from J; bases unmatched to any gene: 5. This clone was counted a few times. The sequencing here drew on peripheral blood, taken 28 days after the second AZD1222 dose. This clonotype originated in an adult who received the AZD1222 COVID-19 vaccine. The genes are TRBV7-3 and TRBJ2-3; 11 positions match TRBD2. CDR3 DNA sequence: TGTGCCAGCAGCTTAATTAGCGGGGGGGCCACCACAGATACGCAGTATTTT. It specifies CASSLISGGATTDTQYF.